This record looks at one T cell receptor (beta chain) sequence and its context. Its antigen is unidentified. Germline V CDR1 and CDR2: SQVTM, ANQGSEA. The V segment lost 7 bases and the J segment 9 bases; nucleotides outside the gene matches: 5. CDR3 length equals 12 residues. TCRdb processed the 5' RACE reads anew with MiXCR; each CDR3 protein has one entry. The sample contains under 650,000 distinct CDR3 sequences, around 17% of which appear only once. The data are from a study of T-cell memory formation after mild COVID-19. Overall study findings and caveats: Of the contracting clones, CD4+ ones lay mainly in CM and EM, and CD8+ ones in EMRA.

Sequencing was performed on PBMCs or a T cell subset sorted from them (not recorded which). This chain links TRBV29-1 with TRBJ2-1; TRBD2 aligns across 11 bases. This TCR was recovered from an adult woman who had mild COVID-19 (a few samples of this study predate the infection). Cell type and time point are not known. The CDR3 DNA sequence: TGCAGCGGGGGTGGACTAGCGGGTGAGCAGTTCTTC. Amino acids: CSGGGLAGEQFF.